This T cell receptor beta chain is from a study of blood T cell repertoires in COVID-19. Turning to the study itself: The cDNA or gDNA used as material had been derived from T cells, B-cell-depleted T cells, or PBMCs.

This clone was detected a few times. V was pared by 2 bases and J by 3 bases, with 7 bases between. CDR3 length: 13 residues. CDR1 and CDR2 (germline): LNHDA, SQIVND (reference sequence). The data were produced by immunoSEQ multiplex PCR, yet TCRdb's version contains in-frame clones alone and is incomplete. The sample contains approximately 210,000 clones, 70% to 85% of which appear only once. The sequence derives from an older woman who had recovered from COVID-19. The material sequenced was PBMCs or T cells enriched from blood (not recorded which). J is TRBJ1-1 and V is TRBV19; D unclear. CDR3 nucleotides: TGTGCCAGTAGTATAATAGCGGACACTGAAGCTTTCTTT. Translated: CASSIIADTEAFF.